This T cell receptor (beta chain) appears in the sequencing data of a study of T cell responses to AZD1222 COVID-19 vaccine (dated by TCRdb to the early 2020s). Broadly, across the study: AZD1222 recipients whose second dose came at about 4 weeks and those whose second dose came at about 12 weeks were combined into one group, since spike-specific TCR depth and breadth did not differ between the two schedules. TCR sequencing was performed for 230 to 250 trial participants, of whom 207 were given two doses of AZD1222 and around 26 were given two doses of MenACWY control vaccine. Trial participants were enrolled by age into subgroups of 18-55, 56-69 and 70-plus years, and 148, 28 and 57 TCR-sequenced participants, respectively, were included in these subgroups. Overall results and qualifications from the work: After two AZD1222 doses, both the breadth and the depth of spike-specific TCRs were significantly higher than at day 0 and than in MenACWY recipients. Reportedly, close to half of the unique spike-specific TCRs recognized epitopes lying outside the regions that are mutated in the B.1.351 and B.1.1.7 variants. Because no samples from the day 14 peak response were available, repertoires could be characterized only after the peak T cell response. The 56-69-year group was small, and its depth increase did not reach significance, likely because of low power. The vaccine-associated CD4 TCRs covered the entire spike protein, and the dominant responses fell in regions 160-218 and 743-854. Only six AZD1222 recipients were SARS-CoV-2 seropositive at baseline, limiting conclusions about previously exposed vaccinees. Participants were mostly white British and included more females than males, and it was suggested by the authors that clonal diversity may have been underestimated.

The time point label, as the study defines it: baseline before first vaccination. The vaccinee samples were drawn from two UK trials, COV001 and COV002, one of which was a single-blind randomized controlled phase 2/3 trial testing AZD1222 (ChAdOx1 nCoV-19) in healthy adults. Trial participant PBMC samples were collected at day 0 and day 28 after the second dose for TCRbeta chain sequencing. Worth noting for this clone: Its antigen is currently not known. No much larger clone is present one base from it, and per-base qualities are unavailable.

Looking up the germline V gene yields CDR1 SGHTA and CDR2 FQGNSA. Inclusive of the bounding cysteine and phenylalanine, the CDR3 is 16 residues long. The kept DNA is CDR3 alone, 48 bases in frame from the first base. Germline trimming: 0 bases from V, 2 bases from J; junction bases outside gene matches: 4. The CDR3 regions of human TCRbeta chains were analyzed by immunosequencing. In the original analysis: Repertoire TCRs were checked for matches against a reference library of SARS-CoV-2-specific TCRs that had been generated using the MIRA antigen-specificity platform. Breadth meant the fraction of unique TCRs that were SARS-CoV-2-associated, whereas depth meant the fraction of total T cells that were SARS-CoV-2-associated. Using the MIRA data, each spike-specific TCR was mapped to the spike region that the TCR reacts to and placed in a CD4 or CD8 class. Log10-transformed breadth and depth values were compared by one-way ANOVA with Sidak's multiple comparisons tests. The clones in this table, taken by TCRdb from immuneACCESS, are in-frame only. Not every clone is retained; where verified, under half of the shortfall comes from an unresolved V gene, and the cause of the rest is unknown. D and trimming were read from the DNA, whereas the V and J calls and clone size are those reported in that table. For this sample the table gives roughly 100,000 clones, of which around 89% were detected only once. Around 1.5% of the sample lies in the top ten.

The sequence came from an adult in good health. The receptor chain draws on TRBV7-2 and TRBJ1-5, and TRBD1 matches 7 of the central bases. Material: peripheral blood, obtained on day 0 of AZD1222 vaccination. The DNA sequence is given as TGTGCCAGCAGCTTAGCGTCAGGGGGAGGCAATCAGCCCCAGCATTTT. The translation is CASSLASGGGNQPQHF.